This record looks at one TCR beta chain sequence and its context. Sequenced by immunoSEQ multiplex PCR; TCRdb stores in-frame clones only, minus some. The sample carries about 73,000 clones, approximately 89% recorded once. This record belongs to a study of Tregs in tolerant kidney transplant recipients. Germline V gives CDR1 SGHNT, CDR2 YYREEE (reference sequence). The germline V and J ends were trimmed by 4 bases and 9 bases, with 14 bases remaining between them. The CDR3 loop spans 13 amino acids. The sequencing used Tregs from blood, collected before the transplant. The origin of this receptor is a human donor who received a combined kidney and bone marrow transplant. V gene TRBV5-4 combines with J gene TRBJ2-1; D may be TRBD1 (6 bases). The CDR3 reads CASSVQGSGEQFF. The CDR3 DNA follows: TGTGCCAGCAGCGTACAGGGTTCGGGTGAGCAGTTCTTC.